A selection of T cell receptor beta chains follows, all from one sample in a study of cytomegalovirus exposure and HLA in healthy donors. Method: immunoSEQ multiplex PCR; TCRdb's copy keeps in-frame clones and lacks some. The sample carries approximately 38,000 clones, 66% recorded once. Specimen: PBMCs. These receptors originate from a man over 45 in good health and CMV-seropositive. Both conserved end residues are part of each CDR3. Each record gives: CDR3 DNA, CDR3 protein, D gene, J gene, V gene, clone size. The D gene is left open where the match is weak. Part of the rows lack a size; the others show once, few, many or a class for expanded clones.

DNA: TGTGCCAGCAGTGAAGCGGTTGATAGTTATAGCAATCAGCCCCAGCATTTT; CDR3: CASSEAVDSYSNQPQHF; D: -; J: TRBJ1-5; V: TRBV6-1; size: -
DNA: TGTGCCAGCAGTGAACCAGGGGTGGGCTACGAGCAGTACTTC; CDR3: CASSEPGVGYEQYF; D: -; J: TRBJ2-7; V: TRBV6-1; size: -
DNA: TGTGCCAGCAGCCCCGCTACGCCGGAGAGCTCCTATAATTCACCCCTCCACTTT; CDR3: CASSPATPESSYNSPLHF; D: -; J: TRBJ1-6; V: TRBV13; size: -
DNA: TGTGCCAGCAGCCGAACTTTGTATGGTACCGGGGAGCTGTTTTTT; CDR3: CASSRTLYGTGELFF; D: -; J: TRBJ2-2; V: TRBV9; size: -
DNA: TGTGCCTGGAGTAACACCCCGGGACTCCTGGGGGAAACCCAGTACTTC; CDR3: CAWSNTPGLLGETQYF; D: -; J: TRBJ2-5; V: TRBV30; size: -
DNA: TGCGCCAGCAGCCGTGGACAGGACGCCAACACTGAAGCTTTCTTT; CDR3: CASSRGQDANTEAFF; D: TRBD1; J: TRBJ1-1; V: TRBV4-1; size: -
DNA: TGTGCCAGCAGCGTTGTCGAGATTAGCACAGATACGCAGTATTTT; CDR3: CASSVVEISTDTQYF; D: -; J: TRBJ2-3; V: TRBV9; size: -
DNA: TGTGCCAGCAGTCGGGACAGGAGCAATGAAAAACTGTTTTTT; CDR3: CASSRDRSNEKLFF; D: TRBD1; J: TRBJ1-4; V: TRBV11-3; size: -
DNA: TGTGCCAGCACCCCGGGAGGCGGTGGAGCTTTCTTT; CDR3: CASTPGGGGAFF; D: -; J: TRBJ1-1; V: TRBV2; size: -
DNA: TGTGCCAGCAGCTACAGGGAGGGCAACACCGGGGAGCTGTTTTTT; CDR3: CASSYREGNTGELFF; D: -; J: TRBJ2-2; V: TRBV7-3; size: once
DNA: TGTGCCAGCAGCTTAGGGACTAGCGGGGGGACTTACAATGAGCAGTTCTTC; CDR3: CASSLGTSGGTYNEQFF; D: TRBD2; J: TRBJ2-1; V: TRBV7-9; size: once
DNA: TGTGCCCGCATGCGGGCCACTAGCAATCAGCCCCAGCATTTT; CDR3: CARMRATSNQPQHF; D: -; J: TRBJ1-5; V: TRBV21-1; size: -
DNA: TGCGCCAGCAGCCGTCCCGGGACAGGGGGCGGTGGCTACACCTTC; CDR3: CASSRPGTGGGGYTF; D: TRBD1; J: TRBJ1-2; V: TRBV4-1; size: -
DNA: TGTGCCAGCAGCCCCCACTCAGATACGCAGTATTTT; CDR3: CASSPHSDTQYF; D: -; J: TRBJ2-3; V: TRBV7-2; size: -
DNA: TGTGCCAGCAGTTTGGCGGGGGGAGAAAGGGGAGCTTTCTTT; CDR3: CASSLAGGERGAFF; D: -; J: TRBJ1-1; V: TRBV28; size: -
DNA: TGTGCCTGGAGTCCGGGTAGCCGGGATACGCAGTATTTT; CDR3: CAWSPGSRDTQYF; D: -; J: TRBJ2-3; V: TRBV30; size: -
DNA: TGTGCCAGCAGTGCGATTCAGGGGATGGGCACAGATACGCAGTATTTT; CDR3: CASSAIQGMGTDTQYF; D: -; J: TRBJ2-3; V: TRBV6-1; size: -